The clone carrying this T cell receptor beta chain was seen more than once but under ten times. Germline V gene sequence: CDR1 MDHEN, CDR2 SYDVKM. CDR3 length: 16 residues. V lost 2 bases to trimming and J lost 2 bases, with 16 bases between them. Profiling relied on immunoSEQ multiplex PCR, and the TCRdb table lists in-frame clones only, not all of them. The sample includes more than 200,000 clones, about 86% of them seen just once. The data stem from a study of blood T cell repertoires in COVID-19. The sample was peripheral blood. The receptor was isolated from a woman aged 45-65 years with acute or convalescent COVID-19. The chain uses TRBV28 and TRBJ2-7; D is perhaps TRBD2 (6 bases). DNA for the CDR3: TGTGCCAGCAGTTTAACAGGCGGCGGGGCGACCTACGAGCAGTACTTC. It codes for CASSLTGGGATYEQYF.